This T cell receptor beta chain was obtained from a study of blood T cells in healthy people across ages. V was shortened by 2 bases and J by 8 bases, with 15 bases between the two germline ends. The CDR3 contains 13 residues. The germline V gene has CDR1 SQVTM and CDR2 ANQGSEA. Donors ranged from roughly 6 to 90 years old and were healthy Caucasians in Russia. This clonotype was recorded a few times. Sample-barcoded 5' priming and a J-beta primer mix drove a second PCR of roughly 6 to 12 cycles. A single record per CDR3 protein comes from TCRdb applying MiXCR to the 5' RACE reads. The sample holds more than 650,000 distinct CDR3 sequences; 20% to 25% are singletons and the top ten take roughly a fifth.

The material sequenced was blood. The chain uses TRBV29-1 and TRBJ1-2; D is uncertain. The receptor was derived from a man between 65 and 85 years old in good health. The CDR3 region has the DNA TGCAGCGTTGAATATACTCGGTCTGGGGGCTACACCTTC. Translation gives CSVEYTRSGGYTF. Variable domain in full (rest from reference TRBV29-1 and TRBJ1-2): SAVISQKPSRDICQRGTSLTIQCQVDSQVTMMFWYRQQPGQSLTLIATANQGSEATYESGFVIDKFPISRPNLTFSTLTVSNMSPEDSSIYLCSVEYTRSGGYTFGSGTRLTVV.